One sample yielded the 23 T cell receptor beta chains listed below, sequenced in a study of human T cells and chemical hapten exposure. Time point reported: pre-sensitization, week 0. This sample's treatment: therapeutic diphenylcyclopropenone sensitization with weekly scalp DPC. TCRdb reprocessed the RACE reads with MiXCR, giving one entry per CDR3 protein. The profile shows around 180,000 distinct CDR3 sequences, 30% of them singletons. Sample: whole blood, taken in connection with sensitization to the hapten diphenylcyclopropenone (DPC). Receptors were obtained from a woman in her twenties or thirties with alopecia areata. Some clones in this sample may be carry-over from other donors' samples.

This clonotype was found many times. The chain is built from TRBV9 and TRBJ2-6, with D possibly being TRBD2 (5 bases). The CDR3 runs 15 residues. Germline V gene sequence: CDR1 SGDLS, CDR2 YYNGEE. The V and J ends lost 1 base and 2 bases respectively, with 7 bases between them. The CDR3 sequence: CASSVTGTGANVLTF. DNA of the CDR3: TGTGCCAGCAGCGTAACCGGGACTGGGGCCAACGTCCTGACTTTC.

The gene calls are TRBV28 and TRBJ2-1; D remains unclear. The CDR3 is 13 amino acids. V lost 5 bases and J lost 8, with 13 bases in between. CDR1 is MDHEN, CDR2 SYDVKM, per germline. CDR3 sequence: CASSPSSRYEQFF. The CDR3 DNA is TGTGCCAGCAGTCCCTCGTCGAGGTATGAGCAGTTCTTC. Based on the CDR3 plus reference TRBV28 and TRBJ2-1, the full variable domain is DVKVTQSSRYLVKRTGEKVFLECVQDMDHENMFWYRQDPGLGLRLIYFSYDVKMKEKGDIPEGYSVSREKKERFSLILESASTNQTSMYLCASSPSSRYEQFFGPGTRLTVL.

Here the CDR3 DNA reads TGTGCCAGCAGCGACCGGGACAGGGGGCCCTACACCGGGGAGCTGTTTTTT. Protein: CASSDRDRGPYTGELFF. This chain links TRBV9 with TRBJ2-2; 12 bases match TRBD1. V dropped 3 bases and J dropped 3; count of bases not matched to a gene: 6. CDR3 length: 17 amino acids. The germline CDR1 and CDR2 sequences are SGDLS and YYNGEE.

This sequence joins TRBV6-1 and TRBJ2-7, with 10 bases fitting TRBD2. J gave up 3 bases and V 6 bases, and 11 bases lay outside the gene matches. The CDR3 has 16 residues. CDR1 is MNHNS and CDR2 is SASEGT in the germline V gene. CDR3 sequence reads: CASRATTSGNFYEQYF. The CDR3 region has the DNA TGTGCCAGCAGAGCCACAACTAGCGGGAATTTCTACGAGCAGTACTTC.

This clonotype was seen only a few times. V usage is TRBV6-6 and J usage is TRBJ2-5, with 9 bases aligning to TRBD2. This CDR3 is 16 amino acids long. Losses at the gene ends were 2 bases for V and 0 bases for J; bases not matched to a gene: 4. CDR1 MNHNY and CDR2 SVGAGI come from the germline V gene (reference sequence). The CDR3 protein is CASSYGIAGDQETQYF. The CDR3 bases are TGTGCCAGCAGTTACGGGATAGCGGGGGACCAAGAGACCCAGTACTTC.

This clonotype was detected once. The genes are TRBV7-9 and TRBJ2-7; D is uncertain. The CDR3 spans 11 residues. Germline CDR1 SEHNR, CDR2 FQNEAQ (reference sequence). The V and J ends lost 10 bases and 7 bases respectively, with 14 bases between them. The CDR3, as DNA: TGTGCCATCCCCCTAGGACCGGAGCAGTACTTC. Translated: CAIPLGPEQYF.

The chain is built from TRBV28 and TRBJ2-2, with 8 nucleotides matching TRBD2. V lost 2 bases and J lost 0; bases outside the gene matches: 5. This CDR3 contains 17 residues. The germline V gene has CDR1 MDHEN and CDR2 SYDVKM. The CDR3 bases are TGTGCCAGCAGTTTAGACCCGGGGGGGCCGAACACCGGGGAGCTGTTTTTT. This sequence encodes CASSLDPGGPNTGELFF.

This chain connects TRBV28 to TRBJ2-7, with no clear D. The V gene's germline CDR1 is MDHEN and CDR2 SYDVKM. Deletions cut 10 bases from V and 0 bases from J, with 25 bases between. The CDR3 is made up of 17 amino acids. The DNA of the CDR3 is TGTGCCACAAGCCTTGACACCGGCCGCCAGGACTCCTACGAGCAGTACTTC. The encoded protein is CATSLDTGRQDSYEQYF.

The chain has TRBV7-9 and TRBJ2-1, with D possibly being TRBD1 (5 bases). The CDR3 runs 12 residues. V lost 5 bases to trimming and J lost 8 bases, with 10 bases between them. Germline V lookup: CDR1 SEHNR, CDR2 FQNEAQ (reference sequence). CDR3 region: CASSPGLDEQFF. The CDR3 coding sequence is TGTGCCAGCAGCCCAGGGCTGGATGAGCAGTTCTTC.

V usage is TRBV28 and J usage is TRBJ1-4, with D hard to call. CDR3 length: 15 amino acids. V lost 5 bases and J 5 bases, leaving 15 bases between the germline ends. Germline V gene data show CDR1 as MDHEN and CDR2 as SYDVKM. Written as DNA, the CDR3 is TGTGCCAGCAGTCCCGACATTACAGAGAATGAAAAACTGTTTTTT. Protein: CASSPDITENEKLFF.

The rearrangement joins TRBV28 to TRBJ1-5; D might be TRBD1 (5 bases). Germline V gene lookup returns CDR1 MDHEN and CDR2 SYDVKM. V lost 6 bases, J lost 5 bases, and 11 bases lay in between. The CDR3 has 13 amino acids. CDR3 residues: CASSVTGYQPQHF. The DNA for the CDR3 is TGTGCCAGCAGCGTTACAGGTTATCAGCCCCAGCATTTT.

This clonotype was counted at least ten times. V and J are TRBV7-3 and TRBJ1-1, with D perhaps matching TRBD1 (6 bases). Germline-derived CDR1 and CDR2 are SGHTA and FQGTGA. This CDR3 has 14 amino acids. V was cut by 7 bases and J by 3 bases, with 15 bases left in between. CDR3 sequence: CASTRGARDTEAFF. CDR3 nucleotides: TGTGCCAGCACCCGGGGGGCGCGGGACACTGAAGCTTTCTTT.

The chain employs TRBV7-2 and TRBJ2-7, with 7 positions matching TRBD1. Germline assignment: CDR1 SGHTA and CDR2 FQGNSA. This CDR3 has 13 residues. V was pared by 5 bases and J by 3 bases, with 4 bases of the junction left unmatched. The CDR3, as DNA: TGTGCCAGCAGCGCCCGGACAGGCTACGAGCAGTACTTC. Encoded protein: CASSARTGYEQYF.

The chain couples TRBV9 to TRBJ2-3; D is possibly TRBD2 (7 bases). Trimming pared 3 bases from V and 9 bases from J, leaving 20 bases between. The germline V gene has CDR1 SGDLS and CDR2 YYNGEE. The CDR3 is 15 residues long. The DNA of the CDR3 is TGTGCCAGCAGCGGAATGATAGCGGGTACAGGGACGCAGTATTTT. It is translated as CASSGMIAGTGTQYF.

This chain joins TRBV28 and TRBJ2-4; 7 bases line up with TRBD2. The CDR3 runs 17 residues. CDR1 is MDHEN and CDR2 is SYDVKM in the germline V gene. J was trimmed by 0 bases and V by 6 bases; bases with no gene match: 11. The CDR3 nucleotides read TGTGCCAGCAGCCTAGACCGCGGGGGTCAAGCCAAAAACATTCAGTACTTC. Translating gives CASSLDRGGQAKNIQYF.

The rearrangement uses TRBV5-5 and TRBJ2-1, with 7 bases aligning to TRBD1. The CDR3 length is 16 residues. CDR1 and CDR2 from the germline V gene are SGHKS and YYEKEE (reference sequence). V trimming: 0 bases; J trimming: 2 bases; junction bases outside the gene matches: 5. The CDR3 sequence: CASSLVGTVTYNEQFF. The CDR3 nucleotides read TGTGCCAGCAGCTTGGTCGGGACAGTTACCTACAATGAGCAGTTCTTC.

The chain carries TRBV20-1 and TRBJ1-5, with 9 positions matching TRBD1. Germline CDR1 DFQATT, CDR2 SNEGSKA (reference sequence). This CDR3 has 14 amino acids. Trimming at V came to 6 bases and at J to 5 bases, leaving 8 bases not matched to a gene. The CDR3 spells CSASTGGLDQPQHF. CDR3 DNA sequence: TGCAGTGCCAGCACAGGGGGCCTGGATCAGCCCCAGCATTTT.

This chain joins TRBV12-3 or TRBV12-4 and TRBJ1-2; TRBD1 is a possible D gene (5 bases). V lost 6 bases, J lost 4 bases, and 12 bases lay in between. This CDR3 comprises 13 residues. The CDR3 DNA reads TGTGCCAGCAGACCTGACAGCCTCTATGGCTACACCTTC. This gives the protein CASRPDSLYGYTF.

The CDR3 DNA follows: TGTGCCAGCAGGGCGGACAGGGGAGCAACTGAAGCTTTCTTT. Translation gives CASRADRGATEAFF. The V call is TRBV2, the J call TRBJ1-1, with TRBD1 matching 9 bases. CDR1 and CDR2 from the germline V gene are SNHLY and FYNNEI. The CDR3 totals 14 residues. With 6 bases clipped from V and 5 bases from J, the junction kept 7 bases outside the gene matches.

The gene calls are TRBV7-3 and TRBJ2-2, with D possibly TRBD2 on 5 matching bases. V lost 1 base, J lost 5 bases, and 8 bases lay in between. CDR1 and CDR2 from the germline V gene are SGHTA and FQGTGA. This CDR3 contains 14 residues. The CDR3 protein is CASSLIEGTGELFF. The CDR3 DNA reads as TGTGCCAGCAGCTTAATAGAGGGAACCGGGGAGCTGTTTTTT.

This clonotype was detected only a few times. J is TRBJ1-5 and V is TRBV4-3; 7 nucleotides agree with TRBD1. After removal of 3 bases from V and 5 bases from J, the junction contained 10 bases not matched to a gene. CDR3 length: 16 residues. The V gene's germline CDR1 is LGHNA and CDR2 YSLEER. The CDR3 DNA sequence: TGCGCCAGCAGCCATCACCTGACAGGGAAGGATCAGCCCCAGCATTTT. This encodes CASSHHLTGKDQPQHF.

In nucleotides, the CDR3 is TGTGCCAGCAGGGATGGTAGAGACCCCTACAATGAGCAGTTCTTC. It is translated as CASRDGRDPYNEQFF. The rearrangement joins TRBV2 to TRBJ2-1; no clear D. V lost 6 bases, J lost 2 bases, and 14 bases lay in between. The CDR3 loop spans 15 amino acids. CDR1 is SNHLY and CDR2 is FYNNEI in the germline V gene.

V gene TRBV7-2 combines with J gene TRBJ2-5; no firm D call. The V end was cut by 4 bases, the J end by 2 bases, with 8 bases between. From germline, CDR1 is SGHTA and CDR2 FQGNSA. The CDR3 sequence is 13 residues long. CDR3 loop: CASSSLTQETQYF. The CDR3 DNA follows: TGTGCCAGCAGCTCCCTCACACAAGAGACCCAGTACTTC.